This T cell receptor beta chain was sequenced for a study of shared clonotypes between healthy human individuals. There were no recent acute infections or vaccinations among the donors, who were healthy HIV-negative adults. Germline V lookup: CDR1 SGHAT, CDR2 FQNNGV. V was cut by 0 bases and J by 1 base, with 9 bases left in between. The CDR3 is 15 amino acids. Authors' analysis steps: ImmunoSEQ yielded junction-only sequences lacking quality scores, so filtering differed. The protocol was immunoSEQ multiplex PCR, while the TCRdb copy is restricted to in-frame clones and leaves out a portion. The D gene and trimming were derived from the DNA, and the V and J assignments and clone size from that table. The sample includes a few hundred thousand clones, roughly four fifths seen only once; the top ten take approximately 12%.

The chain recombines TRBV11-2 with TRBJ1-1; D is ambiguous. The sequenced sample consisted of PBMCs. This TCR was recovered from a woman in her forties in good health. Some clones in this sample may be carry-over from other donors' samples. This CDR3 is CASSLDFWRNTEAFF. The DNA for the CDR3 is TGTGCCAGCAGCTTAGATTTTTGGAGGAACACTGAAGCTTTCTTT.